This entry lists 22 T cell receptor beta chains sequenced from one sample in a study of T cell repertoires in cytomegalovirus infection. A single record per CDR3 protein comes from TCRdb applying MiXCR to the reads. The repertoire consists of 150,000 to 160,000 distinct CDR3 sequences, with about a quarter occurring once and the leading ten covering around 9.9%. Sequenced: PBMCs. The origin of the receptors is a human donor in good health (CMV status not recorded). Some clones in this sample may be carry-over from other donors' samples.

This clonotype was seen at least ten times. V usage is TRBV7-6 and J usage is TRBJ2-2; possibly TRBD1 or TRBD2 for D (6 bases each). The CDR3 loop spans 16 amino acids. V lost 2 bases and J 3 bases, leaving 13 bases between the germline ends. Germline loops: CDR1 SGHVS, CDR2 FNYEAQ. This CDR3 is CASSLKAGEDTGELFF. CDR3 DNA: TGTGCCAGCAGCTTAAAAGCAGGGGAGGACACCGGGGAGCTGTTTTTT.

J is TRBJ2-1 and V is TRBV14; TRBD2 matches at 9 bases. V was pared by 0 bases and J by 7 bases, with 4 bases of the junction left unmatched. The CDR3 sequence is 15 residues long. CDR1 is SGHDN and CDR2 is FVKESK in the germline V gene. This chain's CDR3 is CASSQDSGSRNEQFF. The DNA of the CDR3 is TGTGCCAGCAGCCAAGATAGCGGGAGTAGAAATGAGCAGTTCTTC.

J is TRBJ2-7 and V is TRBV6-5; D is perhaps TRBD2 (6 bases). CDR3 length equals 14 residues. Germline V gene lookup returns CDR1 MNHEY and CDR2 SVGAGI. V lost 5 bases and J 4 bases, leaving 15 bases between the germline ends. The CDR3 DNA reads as TGTGCCAGCAGTACGCCAGGGAGGCCGTACGAGCAGTACTTC. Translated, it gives CASSTPGRPYEQYF.

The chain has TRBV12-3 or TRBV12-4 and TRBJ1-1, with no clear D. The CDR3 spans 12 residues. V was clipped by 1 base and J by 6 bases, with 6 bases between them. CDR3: CASSLGSPEAFF. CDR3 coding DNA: TGTGCCAGCAGTTTAGGTTCCCCTGAAGCTTTCTTT.

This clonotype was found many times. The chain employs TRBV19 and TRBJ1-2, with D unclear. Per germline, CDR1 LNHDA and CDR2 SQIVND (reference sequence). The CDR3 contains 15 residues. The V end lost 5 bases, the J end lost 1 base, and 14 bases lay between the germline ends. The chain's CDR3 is CASSLDGSGNYGYTF. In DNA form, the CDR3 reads TGTGCCAGTAGTCTGGACGGCAGTGGTAACTATGGCTACACCTTC.

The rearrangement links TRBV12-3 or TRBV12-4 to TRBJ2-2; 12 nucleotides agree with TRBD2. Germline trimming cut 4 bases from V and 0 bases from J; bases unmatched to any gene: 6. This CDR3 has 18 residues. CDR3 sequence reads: CASSYGLAGSSNTGELFF. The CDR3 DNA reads TGTGCCAGCAGTTACGGACTAGCGGGGTCCTCGAACACCGGGGAGCTGTTTTTT.

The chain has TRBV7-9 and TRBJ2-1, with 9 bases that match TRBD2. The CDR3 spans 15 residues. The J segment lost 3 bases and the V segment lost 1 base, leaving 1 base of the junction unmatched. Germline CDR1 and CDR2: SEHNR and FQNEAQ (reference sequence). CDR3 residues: CASSLGTSDYNEQFF. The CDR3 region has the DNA TGTGCCAGCAGCTTAGGGACTAGCGACTACAATGAGCAGTTCTTC. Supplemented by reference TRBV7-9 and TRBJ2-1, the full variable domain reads DTGVSQNPRHKITKRGQNVTFRCDPISEHNRLYWYRQTLGQGPEFLTYFQNEAQLEKSRLLSDRFSAERPKGSFSTLEIQRTEQGDSAMYLCASSLGTSDYNEQFFGPGTRLTVL.

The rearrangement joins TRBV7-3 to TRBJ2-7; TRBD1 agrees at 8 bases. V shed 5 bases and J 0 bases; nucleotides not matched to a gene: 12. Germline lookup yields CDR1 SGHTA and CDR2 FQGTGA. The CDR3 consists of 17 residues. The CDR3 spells CASSPSPDRGNSYEQYF. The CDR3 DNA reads TGTGCCAGCAGCCCAAGCCCCGACAGGGGAAACTCCTACGAGCAGTACTTC.

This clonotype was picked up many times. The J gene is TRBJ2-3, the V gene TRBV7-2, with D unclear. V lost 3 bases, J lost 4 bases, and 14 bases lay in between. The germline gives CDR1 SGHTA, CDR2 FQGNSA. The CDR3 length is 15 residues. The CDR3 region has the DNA TGTGCCAGCAGCTTTCGCCCGAAGTCTGCAGATACGCAGTATTTT. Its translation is CASSFRPKSADTQYF. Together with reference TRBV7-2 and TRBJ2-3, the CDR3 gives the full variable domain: GAGVSQSPSNKVTEKGKDVELRCDPISGHTALYWYRQSLGQGLEFLIYFQGNSAPDKSGLPSDRFSAERTGGSVSTLTIQRTQQEDSAVYLCASSFRPKSADTQYFGPGTRLTVL.

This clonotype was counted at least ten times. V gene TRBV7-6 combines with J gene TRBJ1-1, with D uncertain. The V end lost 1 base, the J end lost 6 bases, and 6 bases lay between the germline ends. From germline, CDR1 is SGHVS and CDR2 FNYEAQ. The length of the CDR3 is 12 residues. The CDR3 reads CASSLVGAEAFF. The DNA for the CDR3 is TGTGCCAGCAGCTTAGTTGGGGCTGAAGCTTTCTTT.

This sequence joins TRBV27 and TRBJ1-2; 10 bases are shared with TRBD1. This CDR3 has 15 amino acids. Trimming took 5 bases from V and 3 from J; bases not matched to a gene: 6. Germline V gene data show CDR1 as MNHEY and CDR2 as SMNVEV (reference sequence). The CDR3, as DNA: TGTGCCAGCAGTGAGCGGGACAGGGGCTACTATGGCTACACCTTC. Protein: CASSERDRGYYGYTF.

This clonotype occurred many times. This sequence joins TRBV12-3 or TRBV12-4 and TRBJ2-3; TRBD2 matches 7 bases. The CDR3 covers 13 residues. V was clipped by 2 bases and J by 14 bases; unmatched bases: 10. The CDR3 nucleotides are TGTGCCAGCAGTTTACCTGGACTAGGAATATGGTATTTT. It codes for CASSLPGLGIWYF.

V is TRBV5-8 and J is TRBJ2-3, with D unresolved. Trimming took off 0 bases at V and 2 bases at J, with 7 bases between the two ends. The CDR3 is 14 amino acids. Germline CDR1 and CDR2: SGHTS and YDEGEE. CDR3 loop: CASSLGPDTDTQYF. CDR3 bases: TGTGCCAGCAGCTTGGGCCCCGACACAGATACGCAGTATTTT.

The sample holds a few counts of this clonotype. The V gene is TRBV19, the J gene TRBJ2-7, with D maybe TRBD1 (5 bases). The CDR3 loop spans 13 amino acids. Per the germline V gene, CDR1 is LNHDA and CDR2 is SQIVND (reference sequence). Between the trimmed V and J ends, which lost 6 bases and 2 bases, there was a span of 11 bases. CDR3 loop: CASSRQTTYEQYF. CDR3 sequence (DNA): TGTGCCAGTAGCCGACAGACGACCTACGAGCAGTACTTC.

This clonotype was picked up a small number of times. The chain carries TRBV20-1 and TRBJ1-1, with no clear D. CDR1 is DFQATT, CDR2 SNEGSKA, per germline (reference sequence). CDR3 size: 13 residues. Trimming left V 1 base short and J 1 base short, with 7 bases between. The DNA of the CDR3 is TGCAGTGCTAGAGTAGGACCGAACACTGAAGCTTTCTTT. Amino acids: CSARVGPNTEAFF.

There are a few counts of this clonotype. The CDR3 region is CASSYPQTLMDSPLHF. The CDR3 DNA reads as TGTGCCAGCAGTTACCCTCAGACCCTTATGGATTCACCCCTCCACTTT. The rearrangement joins TRBV6-6 to TRBJ1-6, with D unresolved. The CDR3 runs 16 residues. V dropped 2 bases and J dropped 8 bases, with 16 bases sitting between them. Germline assignment: CDR1 MNHNY and CDR2 SVGAGI (reference sequence).

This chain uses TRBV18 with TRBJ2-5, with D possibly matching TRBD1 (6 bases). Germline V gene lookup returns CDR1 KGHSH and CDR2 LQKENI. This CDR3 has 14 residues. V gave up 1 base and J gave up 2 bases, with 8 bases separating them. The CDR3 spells CASSPQGVQETQYF. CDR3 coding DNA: TGTGCCAGCTCACCACAGGGGGTGCAAGAGACCCAGTACTTC. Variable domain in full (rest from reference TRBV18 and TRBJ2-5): NAGVMQNPRHLVRRRGQEARLRCSPMKGHSHVYWYRQLPEEGLKFMVYLQKENIIDESGMPKERFSAEFPKEGPSILRIQQVVRGDSAAYFCASSPQGVQETQYFGPGTRLLVL.

The CDR3 DNA is TGTGCCAGCAGCTTAGTCGTGGGAGCAAGGAATGAGCAGTTCTTC. This gives the protein CASSLVVGARNEQFF. The V gene is TRBV7-9, the J gene TRBJ2-1; D might be TRBD2 (5 bases). Deletions cut 1 base from V and 7 bases from J, with 14 bases between. Germline V gives CDR1 SEHNR, CDR2 FQNEAQ (reference sequence). This CDR3 spans 15 amino acids.

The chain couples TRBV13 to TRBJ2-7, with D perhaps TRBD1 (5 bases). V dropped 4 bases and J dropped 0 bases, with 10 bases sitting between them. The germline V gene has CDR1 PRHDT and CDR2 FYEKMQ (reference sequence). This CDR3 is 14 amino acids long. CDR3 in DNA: TGTGCCAGCAGCTCCAGGGTTAACTCCTACGAGCAGTACTTC. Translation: CASSSRVNSYEQYF.

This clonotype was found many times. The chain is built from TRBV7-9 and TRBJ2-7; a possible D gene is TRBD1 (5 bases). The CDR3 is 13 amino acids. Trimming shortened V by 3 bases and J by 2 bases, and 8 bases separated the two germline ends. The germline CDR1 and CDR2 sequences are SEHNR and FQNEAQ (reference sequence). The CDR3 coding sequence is TGTGCCAGCAGCTTTAGGACAACCTACGAGCAGTACTTC. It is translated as CASSFRTTYEQYF.

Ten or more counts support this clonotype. CDR3 coding DNA: TGTGCCAGCAGCCATAGATCATCGGCGAATCAGCCCCAGCATTTT. It translates to CASSHRSSANQPQHF. This chain connects TRBV7-2 to TRBJ1-5, with unresolved D. The germline gives CDR1 SGHTA, CDR2 FQGNSA. V lost 5 bases to trimming and J lost 4 bases, with 15 bases between them. The CDR3 sequence is 15 residues long.

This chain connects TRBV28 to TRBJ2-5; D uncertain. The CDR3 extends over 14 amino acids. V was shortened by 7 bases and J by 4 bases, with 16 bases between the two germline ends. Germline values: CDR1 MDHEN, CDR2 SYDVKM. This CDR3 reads CASTGVEGLETQYF. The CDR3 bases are TGTGCCAGCACTGGGGTTGAAGGTTTAGAGACCCAGTACTTC. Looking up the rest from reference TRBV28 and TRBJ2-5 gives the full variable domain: DVKVTQSSRYLVKRTGEKVFLECVQDMDHENMFWYRQDPGLGLRLIYFSYDVKMKEKGDIPEGYSVSREKKERFSLILESASTNQTSMYLCASTGVEGLETQYFGPGTRLLVL.